This TCR beta chain was found in a study of post-analysis software for immune sequencing data (dated by TCRdb to the mid-2010s). Looking at the study overall: Recorded disease courses included relapsing-remitting, secondary progressive and progressive-relapsing multiple sclerosis, with some patients lacking subtype annotation. The patient repertoires were compared against approximately eleven previously published healthy control repertoires obtained from donors aged roughly 6 to 28 years. A subset of samples was prepared in parallel using single-end sample barcoding, then pooled and co-amplified after Illumina adapter ligation. What the work shows at the level of the full study, not this receptor alone: Compared with controls, multiple sclerosis patients had significantly lower normalized Chao1 diversity, a finding suggesting substantial peripheral T-cell clonal expansion. The multiple sclerosis patient group was slightly younger than the control group. Direct clustering with F measure showed strong co-clustering of samples prepared in the same batch, prompting a batch-effect correction.

Libraries were built with PCR. Sequenced using an Illumina HiSeq 2500. To reduce PCR and sequencing biases, unique molecular identifiers were built into the TCR beta cDNA libraries. Approximately 500,000 cDNA molecules were obtained for every 1 to 10 million input T cells, so each molecule roughly corresponded to one T cell. The same protocol used for the earlier healthy control dataset was applied to prepare and sequence the patient libraries. Within a given batch, samples were prepared together, multiplexed and sequenced on the same HiSeq lane. The original methods were these. Raw barcoded reads were processed with MIGEC, discarding single-read molecular identifier groups before consensus assembly and CDR3 extraction. Clonotype tables were post-analysed with VDJtools, normalizing diversity by down-sampling all datasets to the smallest sample size. Repertoire overlap clustering matched CDR3 amino acid but not nucleotide sequences to correct batch-related cross-sample contamination. TCRdb reprocessed the public reads (quality trimming at Q25 with fastp, clone calling with MiXCR) and kept in-frame beta chains. Each record represents a unique CDR3 protein, reported with the most common genes and DNA among its rows. The V and J calls and clone size are TCRdb's, not the authors'. Present in this sample are roughly 700,000 distinct CDR3 sequences, less than 35% of which were seen just once. Of the sample, around 0.56% is held by the ten largest clones.

Worth noting for this clonotype: The target of this receptor is not known. No clone much larger than this one lies a single base away; base qualities are absent.

To demonstrate the VDJtools post-analysis software, TCR beta repertoires were profiled from the peripheral blood of about a dozen young patients with multiple sclerosis. The patients with multiple sclerosis were children and adolescents between roughly 6 and 17 years of age. The TCR was taken from a girl under 18 with multiple sclerosis. Sequenced material: blood.

In nucleotide form, the sequence is TGTGCCAGCCAGGCGGGGTTCGGCGAGCAGTACTTC. It codes for CASQAGFGEQYF. The rearrangement joined TRBV2 to TRBJ2-7, with a tentative D gene TRBD2 over 6 matching bases. Deletion took 8 bases off V and 6 bases off J, with a span of 14 bases between the germline ends. The germline V gene yields SNHLY for CDR1 and FYNNEI for CDR2. Taken from cysteine to phenylalanine, the CDR3 has 12 residues. Only the CDR3 part of the read is kept: 36 bases, read in frame from the first base.